Shown below are 27 T cell receptor beta chains from a single sample sequenced in a study of response to subunit inactivated influenza vaccine. TCRdb re-analysed the RT-PCR reads in MiXCR, keeping a single row per CDR3 protein. The sample yields roughly 500,000 distinct CDR3 sequences, approximately 15% seen once. The sample here was CD4+ T cells sorted from PBMCs, taken roughly 24 months after vaccination. The receptors here all came from a man in his fifties or sixties who received an inactivated influenza vaccine.

Only a few counts were recorded for this clonotype. The chain employs TRBV28 and TRBJ2-2; no firm D call. The germline CDR1 and CDR2 sequences are MDHEN and SYDVKM. V lost 6 bases and J lost 1, with 12 bases in between. The CDR3 totals 15 residues. This chain's CDR3 is CASSPPERNTGELFF. The CDR3 coding sequence is TGTGCCAGCAGCCCCCCCGAGCGGAACACCGGGGAGCTGTTTTTT.

The rearrangement links TRBV12-3 or TRBV12-4 to TRBJ2-1; D ambiguous. V lost 5 bases and J 8 bases, leaving 7 bases between the germline ends. There are 11 residues in the CDR3. The CDR3 DNA follows: TGTGCCAGCAGTAAAGGGTATGAGCAGTTCTTC. The encoded protein is CASSKGYEQFF.

This clonotype came up many times. This chain links TRBV7-7 with TRBJ2-1; D uncertain. Germline CDR1 is SSHAT and CDR2 is FNYEAQ (reference sequence). V was pared by 2 bases and J by 5 bases, with 7 bases between. The CDR3 length is 13 residues. The CDR3 reads CASSLNRDNEQFF. CDR3 DNA sequence: TGTGCCAGCAGCTTAAACCGGGACAATGAGCAGTTCTTC.

This clonotype was picked up a small number of times. The chain recombines TRBV6-1 with TRBJ1-2; 8 bases match TRBD1. The CDR3 is 13 amino acids. Germline V gene data show CDR1 as MNHNS and CDR2 as SASEGT. The V and J ends lost 7 bases and 0 bases, in that order; junction bases with no gene match: 1. The CDR3 protein is CASIQGANYGYTF. The DNA of the CDR3 is TGTGCCAGCATACAGGGGGCTAACTATGGCTACACCTTC.

The chain recombines TRBV3-1 with TRBJ2-1; D might be TRBD1 or TRBD2, each matching 5 bases. V was cut by 0 bases and J by 2 bases, with 14 bases left in between. The germline V gene has CDR1 LGHDT and CDR2 YNNKEL (reference sequence). This CDR3 contains 17 residues. CDR3 nucleotide sequence: TGTGCCAGCAGCCAAGAAACCCCGCTGGGGGCCTACAATGAGCAGTTCTTC. Amino acid sequence: CASSQETPLGAYNEQFF.

This clonotype was found many times. This chain uses TRBV10-3 with TRBJ1-2; D uncertain. Trimming stripped 7 bases from V and 4 bases from J, with 16 bases between. There are 14 residues in the CDR3. CDR1 is ENHRY, CDR2 SYGVKD, per germline. The CDR3 nucleotides read TGTGCCATCACCGGGCAGGCTGAAAGCTATGGCTACACCTTC. This translates into CAITGQAESYGYTF.

V gene TRBV11-3 combines with J gene TRBJ2-3; 8 positions match TRBD1. Germline trimming cut 5 bases from V and 5 bases from J; bases unmatched to any gene: 6. The CDR3 spans 14 residues. Germline V gene sequence: CDR1 SGHNT, CDR2 YENEEA. The CDR3 bases are TGTGCCAGCAGCCTACAGGGGGGCGAAGATACGCAGTATTTT. Translating gives CASSLQGGEDTQYF.

This clonotype showed up just a few times. V is TRBV12-3 or TRBV12-4 and J is TRBJ2-1; D tentatively reads TRBD1 or TRBD2 (5 bases each). The germline V and J ends were trimmed by 7 bases and 4 bases, with 20 bases remaining between them. This CDR3 comprises 16 residues. The CDR3 sequence is CASTLGRGWGYNEQFF. Here the CDR3 DNA reads TGTGCCAGCACCCTAGGGAGAGGGTGGGGGTACAATGAGCAGTTCTTC.

The chain employs TRBV7-9 and TRBJ1-6; D perhaps matches TRBD1 (5 bases). V was pared by 5 bases and J by 14 bases, with 16 bases between. Germline CDR1 reads SEHNR; CDR2 reads FQNEAQ (reference sequence). The CDR3 extends over 13 amino acids. The CDR3 DNA follows: TGTGCCAGCAGCCTCTCGGGGCCCCTCGCCCTCCACTTT. It translates to CASSLSGPLALHF.

This clonotype was observed a handful of times. The chain joins TRBV12-3 or TRBV12-4 to TRBJ1-1, with unresolved D. Trimming stripped 7 bases from V and 1 base from J, with 10 bases between. The CDR3 contains 13 residues. The CDR3 is CASMEEKNTEAFF. CDR3 coding DNA: TGTGCCAGCATGGAAGAGAAGAACACTGAAGCTTTCTTT.

J is TRBJ1-2 and V is TRBV2, with 12 bases identical to TRBD1. The CDR3 has 16 amino acids. In germline, CDR1 is SNHLY, CDR2 FYNNEI. With 4 bases clipped from V and 8 bases from J, the junction kept 11 bases outside the gene matches. Here the CDR3 DNA reads TGTGCCAGCAGTGCCCTTCCCGGGACAGGGGGCGACGGCTACACCTTC. This sequence encodes CASSALPGTGGDGYTF.

This clonotype was detected a few times. The V gene is TRBV12-3 or TRBV12-4, the J gene TRBJ1-6; D is unresolved. The CDR3 is made up of 14 amino acids. Trimming took 4 bases from V and 9 from J, leaving 13 bases between them. CDR3 sequence (DNA): TGTGCCAGCAGTTACGGGGATTGGGGTTCACCCCTCCACTTT. It translates to CASSYGDWGSPLHF.

V and J are TRBV12-3 or TRBV12-4 and TRBJ2-7; TRBD1 matches 8 bases. The CDR3 sequence is 14 residues long. V was clipped by 5 bases and J by 0 bases; unmatched bases: 3. DNA of the CDR3: TGTGCCAGCAGTGCGGACAGGGCCTCCTACGAGCAGTACTTC. This encodes CASSADRASYEQYF.

A few counts support this clonotype. The chain links TRBV12-3 or TRBV12-4 to TRBJ2-2; 7 positions match TRBD2. CDR3 length: 14 residues. V shed 7 bases and J 7 bases; nucleotides not matched to a gene: 9. The CDR3 DNA follows: TGTGCCAGCACCACCATAGCGGGTCACGGGGAGCTGTTTTTT. As protein: CASTTIAGHGELFF.

This clonotype was picked up a small number of times. The chain links TRBV6-2 or TRBV6-3 to TRBJ2-3; 13 nucleotides align to TRBD2. Germline V gene data show CDR1 as MNHEY and CDR2 as SVGEGT. V shed 6 bases, J shed 5 bases, and the junction held 14 bases outside the gene matches. This CDR3 is 18 amino acids long. DNA of the CDR3: TGTGCCAGCAGCCACACAACCGGGACTAGCGGGATGGTAGATACGCAGTATTTT. Translated: CASSHTTGTSGMVDTQYF.

The chain joins TRBV11-2 to TRBJ2-7, with D possibly being TRBD1 (5 bases). This CDR3 is 15 amino acids long. CDR1 SGHAT and CDR2 FQNNGV come from the germline V gene. V dropped 5 bases and J dropped 2 bases, with 16 bases sitting between them. For the CDR3, the DNA is TGTGCCAGCAGCCCAATAGGGCAGGGAACCTACGAGCAGTACTTC. As protein: CASSPIGQGTYEQYF.

In its sample, this clonotype was seen once. The chain carries TRBV7-6 and TRBJ2-3; D gene ambiguous. The germline V gene encodes CDR1 SGHVS and CDR2 FNYEAQ. Trimming cost V 1 base and J 2 bases, with 13 bases left between them. This CDR3 has 16 amino acids. Written as DNA, the CDR3 is TGTGCCAGCAGCTTAGAGAGGCAGAGTAACACAGATACGCAGTATTTT. Protein: CASSLERQSNTDTQYF.

The chain carries TRBV24-1 and TRBJ1-5; D is undetermined. The CDR3 runs to 13 residues. Trimming left V 4 bases short and J 5 bases short, with 8 bases between. Germline CDR1 is KGHDR and CDR2 is SFDVKD. Here the CDR3 reads CATSDYDDQPQHF. Written as DNA, the CDR3 is TGTGCCACCAGTGACTATGACGATCAGCCCCAGCATTTT.

J is TRBJ1-1 and V is TRBV5-5, with D perhaps TRBD1 (5 bases). CDR1 is SGHKS, CDR2 YYEKEE, per germline (reference sequence). Trimming cost V 6 bases and J 1 base, with 19 bases left between them. This CDR3 has 16 amino acids. The CDR3 loop is CASTFQLRTSNTEAFF. The CDR3 bases are TGTGCCAGCACCTTCCAACTAAGGACATCGAACACTGAAGCTTTCTTT.

The chain carries TRBV6-2 or TRBV6-3 and TRBJ2-1, with TRBD1 identical over 7 bases. V shed 4 bases, J shed 7 bases, and the junction held 13 bases outside the gene matches. This CDR3 spans 16 amino acids. The germline V gene encodes CDR1 MNHEY and CDR2 SVGEGT. CDR3 in amino acids: CASSSRQGNGLNEQFF. In nucleotides, the CDR3 is TGTGCCAGCAGTTCCCGACAGGGTAACGGATTGAATGAGCAGTTCTTC.

This clonotype appeared many times. This chain connects TRBV4-2 to TRBJ2-3, with D tentatively TRBD2 (6 bases). V was shortened by 0 bases and J by 5 bases, with 15 bases between the two germline ends. This CDR3 contains 16 residues. The germline gives CDR1 LGHNA, CDR2 YNFKEQ. CDR3: CASSQDRRGGIDTQYF. The CDR3, as DNA: TGTGCCAGCAGCCAAGATCGGAGGGGCGGGATAGATACGCAGTATTTT.

The chain uses TRBV5-1 and TRBJ2-7, with 8 bases identical to TRBD1. Trimming removed 4 bases from V and 7 bases from J; junction bases left unmatched: 10. CDR1 SGHRS and CDR2 YFSETQ come from the germline V gene. The CDR3 contains 14 residues. This chain's CDR3 is CASSKGQESSEQYF. In nucleotides, the CDR3 is TGCGCCAGCAGCAAGGGACAGGAGTCCTCAGAGCAGTACTTC.

In this sample, this clonotype turned up a few times. At one of its ends the junction is not consistent with the germline gene, which may arise from a read error. The chain recombines TRBV6-5 with TRBJ1-2; the D is unclear. CDR1 MNHEY and CDR2 SVGAGI come from the germline V gene. The CDR3 length is 15 residues. CDR3 nucleotide sequence: TGTGCCAGCAGTCACTCCCCGGACGGCCTCTATGGCTACACCTTC. Translated: CASSHSPDGLYGYTF.

This clonotype has only a few counts. This sequence joins TRBV20-1 and TRBJ2-7; D not resolved. The V gene lost 3 bases and the J gene lost 7 bases, with 13 bases spanning the gap. Germline CDR1 is DFQATT and CDR2 is SNEGSKA (reference sequence). CDR3 length equals 12 residues. The CDR3 DNA is TGCAGTGCTAGGTCAGGCTCTCGAGAGCAGTACTTC. Its translation is CSARSGSREQYF.

This clonotype occurred a few times. The rearrangement uses TRBV28 and TRBJ2-1; tentatively, D is TRBD2 (6 bases). The V gene's germline CDR1 is MDHEN and CDR2 SYDVKM. The length of the CDR3 is 12 residues. The ends were cut back, 3 bases at V and 7 bases at J, with 7 bases in the middle. The CDR3 DNA sequence: TGTGCCAGCAGTTTTCGGGAGAATGAGCAGTTCTTC. Encoded protein: CASSFRENEQFF.

The chain has TRBV6-5 and TRBJ2-1; D could derive from TRBD1 or TRBD2 (6 bases each). This CDR3 spans 12 amino acids. Germline-derived CDR1 and CDR2 are MNHEY and SVGAGI. Between the trimmed V and J ends, which lost 2 bases and 12 bases, there was a span of 11 bases. CDR3 in amino acids: CASSYGGLRQFF. The CDR3 coding sequence is TGTGCCAGCAGTTACGGGGGGCTCCGGCAGTTCTTC.

This clonotype came up a few times. The genes are TRBV9 and TRBJ2-5, with unresolved D. V was pared by 4 bases and J by 5 bases, with 15 bases between. This CDR3 region has 14 residues. In germline, CDR1 is SGDLS, CDR2 YYNGEE. CDR3 DNA: TGTGCCAGCAGCCCCTATCTGGGTGAGGAGACCCAGTACTTC. Its protein is CASSPYLGEETQYF.